This TCR beta chain was captured in a study of T cells in tumors after PD-1 blockade. Study-wide background: Prior checkpoint blockade, systemic immunosuppressant use, or anti-cancer therapy within 4 weeks excluded patients. Patients received pembrolizumab 200 mg every 3 weeks or cemiplimab 350 mg every 2 weeks. Points from the study as a whole: Some novel exhausted tumor clones appeared in pre-treatment blood, suggesting peripheral recruitment.

V dropped 0 bases and J dropped 4; count of bases not matched to a gene: 10. Germline V gene sequence: CDR1 LGHDT, CDR2 YNNKEL (reference sequence). The CDR3 covers 18 residues. TCRdb's table, derived via immunoSEQ multiplex PCR, lists solely in-frame clones and lacks some. The sample holds 20,000 to 25,000 clones, around four fifths seen once. This clone occurred a few times. Its antigen is unknown. This clonotype was sampled from a human donor with basal cell carcinoma. The specimen was PBMCs, collected after anti-PD-1 treatment. V is TRBV3-1 (or the pseudogene TRBV3-2) and J is TRBJ2-2; TRBD2 matches 8 bases. The CDR3 DNA follows: TGTGCCAGCAGCCAAGATCCCCCAGCGGGGGTACTCACCGGGGAGCTGTTTTTT. It translates to CASSQDPPAGVLTGELFF.